What follows is one T cell receptor beta chain and its context. Deletions cut 1 base from V and 12 bases from J, with 9 bases between. Germline values: CDR1 LNHNV, CDR2 YYDKDF (reference sequence). This CDR3 contains 11 residues. High-throughput TCR beta sequencing covered peripheral CD8+ and CD4+ T cells. This specimen belongs to a study of CD8 T cells in Susac syndrome. A quantity of roughly 0.5 to 1 ug RNA underwent reverse transcription using random hexamers. TCR beta CDR3 was amplified by immunoSEQ covering 54 Vbeta and 13 Jbeta. TCRdb re-analysed the immunoSEQ multiplex PCR reads in MiXCR, keeping a single row per CDR3 protein. This sample has about 150,000 distinct CDR3 sequences; around 96% occur once, and the top ten carry over 0.1%.

The sequenced sample was CD4+ T cells from PBMCs. The chain employs TRBV15 and TRBJ1-2; no clear D. The sequence was collected from a human donor with multiple sclerosis. CDR3 sequence reads: CATSRGVSHTF. The CDR3, as DNA: TGTGCCACCAGCAGAGGGGTGAGCCACACCTTC.